The sequence of this TCR beta chain was determined in a study of blood T cell repertoires in COVID-19. This clone was detected only once. Sequenced by immunoSEQ multiplex PCR; TCRdb stores in-frame clones only, minus some. This repertoire shows 54,000 or so clones, more than 70% found once; its top ten account for about 26%. This CDR3 contains 15 residues. The germline gives CDR1 ENHRY, CDR2 SYGVKD. V was trimmed by 6 bases and J by 0 bases, leaving 12 bases between them. The TCR was taken from a woman over 75 with acute or convalescent COVID-19. Material: peripheral blood. The chain has TRBV10-3 and TRBJ2-1, with D possibly TRBD2 on 5 matching bases. The CDR3 DNA reads TGTGCCATCAGGGGAGCGGAGAGCTCCTACAATGAGCAGTTCTTC. Translated, it gives CAIRGAESSYNEQFF.